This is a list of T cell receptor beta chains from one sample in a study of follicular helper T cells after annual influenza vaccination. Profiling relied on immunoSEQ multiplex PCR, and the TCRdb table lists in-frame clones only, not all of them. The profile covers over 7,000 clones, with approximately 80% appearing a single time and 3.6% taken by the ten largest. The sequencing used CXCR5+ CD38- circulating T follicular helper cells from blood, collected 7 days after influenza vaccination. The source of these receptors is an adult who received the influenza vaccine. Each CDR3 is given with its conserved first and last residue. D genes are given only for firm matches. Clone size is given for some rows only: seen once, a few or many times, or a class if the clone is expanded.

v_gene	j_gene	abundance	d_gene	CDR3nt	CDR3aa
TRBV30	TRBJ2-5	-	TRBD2	TGTGCCTGGAGTGTACGGGCTAGCGGGGCGGGGGATGAGACCCAGTACTTC	CAWSVRASGAGDETQYF
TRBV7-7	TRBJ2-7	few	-	TGTGCCAGCAGCTTAGCAGCCAGGGGCTACGAGCAGTACTTC	CASSLAARGYEQYF
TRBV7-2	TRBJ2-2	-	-	TGTGCCAGCAGCCTTTCAGGGAGACGGGAGCTGTTTTTT	CASSLSGRRELFF
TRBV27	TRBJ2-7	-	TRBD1	TGTGCCAGCAGTTCTGCTGGGACAGGGAAGTACGAGCAGTACTTC	CASSSAGTGKYEQYF
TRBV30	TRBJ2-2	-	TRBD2	TGTGCCTGGAGTGAGACTAGCGGGAACACCGGGGAGCTGTTTTTT	CAWSETSGNTGELFF
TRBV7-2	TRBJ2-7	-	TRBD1	TGTGCCAGCAGCTCGACAGGGGGCTTATACGAGCAGTACTTC	CASSSTGGLYEQYF
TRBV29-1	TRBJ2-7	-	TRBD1	TGCAGCGCCAGAGACCGGGACAGGGGGCTAAGGGGTTCCTACGAGCAGTACTTC	CSARDRDRGLRGSYEQYF
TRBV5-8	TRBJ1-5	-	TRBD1	TGTGCCAGCAGAAGGACAGGGGGCGGCGAGCCCCAGCATTTT	CASRRTGGGEPQHF
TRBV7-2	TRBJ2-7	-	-	TGTGCCAGCAGCTCTAACCGACGGACATCCTACGAGCAGTACTTC	CASSSNRRTSYEQYF
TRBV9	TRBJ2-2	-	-	TGTGCCAGCAGCAGGGCTGAGGGGCCCCCCGGGGAGCTGTTTTTT	CASSRAEGPPGELFF
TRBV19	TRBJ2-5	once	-	TGTGCCAGTAGTATCGGGGGCTCCCAAGAGACCCAGTACTTC	CASSIGGSQETQYF
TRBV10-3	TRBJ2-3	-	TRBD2	TGTGCCACCGGGACTAGCGGGAGAGGCACAGATACGCAGTATTTT	CATGTSGRGTDTQYF
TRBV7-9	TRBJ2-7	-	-	TGTGCCAGCAGCCCACCGAGTAGCCAGGAGCAGTACTTC	CASSPPSSQEQYF
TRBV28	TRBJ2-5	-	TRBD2	TGTGCCAGCAGTTGGACTAGCGGGGGACAAGAGACCCAGTACTTC	CASSWTSGGQETQYF
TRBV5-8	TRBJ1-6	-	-	TGTGCCAGCAGCTTGGAAGGGACGAGCTCCTATAATTCACCCCTCCACTTT	CASSLEGTSSYNSPLHF
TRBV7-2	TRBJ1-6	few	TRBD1	TGTGCCAGCAGCCGAACCGGGACAGGGTCTCATAATTCACCCCTCCACTTT	CASSRTGTGSHNSPLHF
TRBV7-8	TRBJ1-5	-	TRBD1	TGTGCCAGCAGCCCTCGGGACAGGGCACAATTGCCCCAGCATTTT	CASSPRDRAQLPQHF
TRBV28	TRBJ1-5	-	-	TGTGCCAGCAGTTCCCAGGGTAGGCAGCCCCAGCATTTT	CASSSQGRQPQHF
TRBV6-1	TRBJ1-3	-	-	TGTGCCAGCAGTGAACAGGGACGCTCTGGAAACACCATATATTTT	CASSEQGRSGNTIYF
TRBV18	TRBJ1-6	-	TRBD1	TGTGCCAGCTCATCGAGGACAGGGGATTCACCCCTCCACTTT	CASSSRTGDSPLHF
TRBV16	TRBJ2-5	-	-	TGTGCCAGCAGCCTGGACAGCCAAGAGACCCAGTACTTC	CASSLDSQETQYF
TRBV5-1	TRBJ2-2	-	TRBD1	TGCGCCAGCATTGGGGACAGGGGAACCACCGGGGAGCTGTTTTTT	CASIGDRGTTGELFF
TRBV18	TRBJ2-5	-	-	TGTGCCAGCTCACGGGGGGCCGGGGAAGAGACCCAGTACTTC	CASSRGAGEETQYF
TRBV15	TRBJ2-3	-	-	TGTGCCACCAGCAGAGATATCCTAGTGCGAGGGACAGATACGCAGTATTTT	CATSRDILVRGTDTQYF
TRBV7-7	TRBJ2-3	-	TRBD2	TGTGCTAGCAGCTTAAGCGGGGGTTACACAGATACGCAGTATTTT	CASSLSGGYTDTQYF
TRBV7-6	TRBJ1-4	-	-	TGTGCCAGCAGCTTAGTGGGGCATGAAGAAAAACTGTTTTTT	CASSLVGHEEKLFF
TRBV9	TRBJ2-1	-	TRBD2	TGTGCCAGCAGCCTCCTTAGAGGTAGCGGGAGTTACAATGAGCAGTTCTTC	CASSLLRGSGSYNEQFF
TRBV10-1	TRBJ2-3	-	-	TGCGCCAGCAGTGACCAGTCTAGCACAGATACGCAGTATTTT	CASSDQSSTDTQYF
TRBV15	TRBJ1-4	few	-	TGTGCCACCTCTGTCGGCCAGGGCCGTCCGTTTTTT	CATSVGQGRPFF
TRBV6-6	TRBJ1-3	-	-	TGTGCCAGCAGTTACTCCGACGGATCTGGAAACACCATATATTTT	CASSYSDGSGNTIYF
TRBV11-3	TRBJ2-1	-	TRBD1	TGTGCCAGCAGCTTGGGAACAGGGGGTCGTTACAATGAGCAGTTCTTC	CASSLGTGGRYNEQFF
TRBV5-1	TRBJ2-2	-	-	TGCGCCAGCAAAACGGACCCGGCCGGGGAGCTGTTTTTT	CASKTDPAGELFF
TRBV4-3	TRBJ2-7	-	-	TGCGCCAGCAGCCAAGATCGGGCAGCCTACGAGCAGTACTTC	CASSQDRAAYEQYF
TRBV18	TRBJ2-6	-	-	TGTGCCAGCTCACCGGAATTGACTGGGGCCAACGTCCTGACTTTC	CASSPELTGANVLTF
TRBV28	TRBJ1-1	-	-	TGTGCCAGCAGTACGGTGGATGGGGGGAACACTGAAGCTTTCTTT	CASSTVDGGNTEAFF
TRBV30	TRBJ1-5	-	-	TGTGCCTGGAGCCCACAGGGTGGGCAGCCCCAGCATTTT	CAWSPQGGQPQHF
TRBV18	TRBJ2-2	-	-	TGTGCCAGCTCACCACCGGGCACCGGGGAGCTGTTTTTT	CASSPPGTGELFF
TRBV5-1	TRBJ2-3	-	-	TGCGCCAGCAGCTTGTTGGGGCCCACAGATACGCAGTATTTT	CASSLLGPTDTQYF
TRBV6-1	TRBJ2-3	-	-	TGTGCCAGCATCTTGGGAAATACGCAGTATTTT	CASILGNTQYF
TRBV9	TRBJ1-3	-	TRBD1	TGTGCCAGCAGCGCAGGGGGAGGAAACACCATATATTTT	CASSAGGGNTIYF
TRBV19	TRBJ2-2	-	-	TGTGCCAGTAGTGTCGGTATGGTCGGGGAGCTGTTTTTT	CASSVGMVGELFF
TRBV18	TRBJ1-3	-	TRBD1	TGTGCCAGCTCATCCGCCGGGACAGGGGCGACCGGAAACACCATATATTTT	CASSSAGTGATGNTIYF
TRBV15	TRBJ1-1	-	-	TGTGCCACCAGCAGAGAGGGACGGCCGAACACTGAAGCTTTCTTT	CATSREGRPNTEAFF
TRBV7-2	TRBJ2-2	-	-	TGTGCCAGCAGCTTCTACACCGGGGAGCTGTTTTTT	CASSFYTGELFF
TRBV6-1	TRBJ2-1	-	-	TGTGCCAGCATGTCGGGCCACTCCTACAATGAGCAGTTCTTC	CASMSGHSYNEQFF
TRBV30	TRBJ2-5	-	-	TGTGCCTGGAGACCAGCCCGAGGGACCCAGTACTTC	CAWRPARGTQYF
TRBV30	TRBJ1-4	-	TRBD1	TGTGCTGGAGGTGGGACAGGGGGCTCGACTAATGAAAAACTGTTTTTT	CAGGGTGGSTNEKLFF
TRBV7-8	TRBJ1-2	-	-	TGTGCCAGCAGCCCCTCTGCAGGGAACTATGGCTACACCTTC	CASSPSAGNYGYTF
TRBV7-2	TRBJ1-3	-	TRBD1	TGTGCCAGCAGCATTCCGGGACAGGCCCCGGACACCATATATTTT	CASSIPGQAPDTIYF
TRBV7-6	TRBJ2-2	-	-	TGTGCCAGCAGCCTCCAAACGGGGACGAACACCGGGGAGCTGTTTTTT	CASSLQTGTNTGELFF
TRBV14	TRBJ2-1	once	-	TGTGCCAGCAGCCTTCTTCTCCTTGAATCTGAGCAGTTCTTC	CASSLLLLESEQFF
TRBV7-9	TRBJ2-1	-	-	TGTGCCAGCAGCGCCTCCAGGGCCTACAATGAGCAGTTCTTC	CASSASRAYNEQFF
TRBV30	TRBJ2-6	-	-	TGTGCCTGGAGTGCCCTTAGGGGGAGGGGGGCCAACGTCCTGACTTTC	CAWSALRGRGANVLTF
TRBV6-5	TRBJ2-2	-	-	TGTGCCAGCCTCAAGGACTTCTACACCGGGGAGCTGTTTTTT	CASLKDFYTGELFF
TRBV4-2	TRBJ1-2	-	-	TGTGCCAGCAGCCAAGATGGGGGGCCAGGCGGCTACACCTTC	CASSQDGGPGGYTF
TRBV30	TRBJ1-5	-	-	TGTGCCTGGAGTGTGGGGGGCCGTCAGCCCCAGCATTTT	CAWSVGGRQPQHF
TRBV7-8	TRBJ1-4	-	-	TGTGCCAGCAGCTACCTAGACGGACTGCAAGCAACTAATGAAAAACTGTTTTTT	CASSYLDGLQATNEKLFF
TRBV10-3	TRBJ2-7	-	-	TGTGCCATCAGTGGAACAGAATACTCCTACGAGCAGTACTTC	CAISGTEYSYEQYF
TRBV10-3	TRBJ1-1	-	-	TGTGCCATCAGTGGATCCCAGGGTCGGGCTGAAGCTTTCTTT	CAISGSQGRAEAFF